The 27 T cell receptor beta chains below all came from one sample that was sequenced in a study of cytomegalovirus exposure and HLA in healthy donors. Measured with immunoSEQ multiplex PCR; TCRdb has only the in-frame clones, and not every one. Of 150,000 to 200,000 clones in the sample, more than 70% were seen once. The sequenced sample consisted of PBMCs. All receptors derive from a woman between 18 and 30 years old in good health and CMV-seronegative.

V and J are TRBV5-4 and TRBJ2-3; possibly TRBD2 for D (5 bases). Trimming left V 4 bases short and J 4 bases short, with 7 bases between. Per the germline V gene, CDR1 is SGHNT and CDR2 is YYREEE (reference sequence). The CDR3 extends over 12 amino acids. The CDR3 sequence is CASSPDSDTQYF. CDR3 nucleotides: TGTGCCAGCAGCCCGGACTCAGATACGCAGTATTTT.

CDR3 sequence reads: CASSDTSGRLFDGSFF. In nucleotides, the CDR3 is TGTGCCAGCAGTGATACTAGCGGGAGGTTATTCGACGGGTCCTTCTTC. The chain uses TRBV25-1 and TRBJ2-1; 12 nucleotides match TRBD2. The CDR3 sequence is 16 residues long. CDR1 MGHDK and CDR2 SYGVNS come from the germline V gene. Trimming took 3 bases from V and 16 from J; bases not matched to a gene: 16.

This clone was recorded once. The chain employs TRBV29-1 and TRBJ2-5, with 8 bases identical to TRBD2. Germline assignment: CDR1 SQVTM and CDR2 ANQGSEA. Trimming at V came to 2 bases and at J to 3 bases, leaving 8 bases not matched to a gene. The CDR3 contains 15 residues. In DNA form, the CDR3 reads TGCAGCGTTGAAAGCGGGAGAGGGAGAGAAGAGACCCAGTACTTC. Its translation: CSVESGRGREETQYF. The variable domain in full, completed from reference TRBV29-1 and TRBJ2-5, reads SAVISQKPSRDICQRGTSLTIQCQVDSQVTMMFWYRQQPGQSLTLIATANQGSEATYESGFVIDKFPISRPNLTFSTLTVSNMSPEDSSIYLCSVESGRGREETQYFGPGTRLLVL.

The chain combines TRBV11-2 with TRBJ2-4; 7 nucleotides align to TRBD2. The CDR3 is 16 amino acids. Germline V gene data show CDR1 as SGHAT and CDR2 as FQNNGV. J was trimmed by 0 bases and V by 0 bases; bases with no gene match: 2. Here the CDR3 reads CASSLELAIAKNIQYF. In DNA, the CDR3 is TGTGCCAGCAGCTTAGAACTAGCGATAGCCAAAAACATTCAGTACTTC.

In DNA form, the CDR3 reads TGTGCCAGCAGGGCAAACAGGACAGGGAATTCACCCCTCCACTTT. It yields the protein CASRANRTGNSPLHF. This chain uses TRBV7-8 with TRBJ1-6, with 8 nucleotides matching TRBD1. The CDR3 is 15 residues long. The ends lost 6 bases at V and 7 bases at J; junction bases unmatched: 8. Per the germline V gene, CDR1 is SGHVS and CDR2 is FQNEAQ.

CDR3 DNA: TGCGCCAGCAGCTTGGACAGGGCGGCAACTAATGAAAAACTGTTTTTT. It is translated as CASSLDRAATNEKLFF. The chain is built from TRBV5-1 and TRBJ1-4; weak D call: TRBD1 (6 bases). There are 16 residues in the CDR3. The germline V and J ends were trimmed by 0 bases and 0 bases, with 9 bases remaining between them. The germline CDR1 and CDR2 sequences are SGHRS and YFSETQ.

This chain connects TRBV5-6 to TRBJ2-3; D gene uncertain. The CDR3 runs 13 residues. Trimming removed 4 bases at V and 1 base at J, with 7 bases between. Germline CDR1 is SGHDT and CDR2 is YYEEEE. For the CDR3, the DNA is TGTGCCAGCAGCATAACAGGCACAGATACGCAGTATTTT. Its translation is CASSITGTDTQYF. The entire variable domain, with the rest obtained from reference TRBV5-6 and TRBJ2-3, is as follows: DAGVTQSPTHLIKTRGQQVTLRCSPKSGHDTVSWYQQALGQGPQFIFQYYEEEERQRGNFPDRFSGHQFPNYSSELNVNALLLGDSALYLCASSITGTDTQYFGPGTRLTVL.

The chain joins TRBV19 to TRBJ1-5, with D perhaps matching TRBD1 (5 bases). The CDR3 spans 15 residues. The ends were cut back, 5 bases at V and 2 bases at J, with 13 bases in the middle. CDR1 LNHDA and CDR2 SQIVND come from the germline V gene (reference sequence). CDR3 in amino acids: CASSLGEGGNQPQHF. DNA for the CDR3: TGTGCCAGTAGTCTCGGTGAAGGGGGCAATCAGCCCCAGCATTTT.

The chain joins TRBV29-1 to TRBJ1-2; 8 positions agree with TRBD1. Germline CDR1 is SQVTM and CDR2 is ANQGSEA. J gave up 1 base and V 6 bases, and 13 bases lay outside the gene matches. CDR3 length equals 16 residues. The CDR3 region has the DNA TGCAGCGTATTCGGACAGGGAAGTGGCCTTAACTATGGCTACACCTTC. Protein sequence: CSVFGQGSGLNYGYTF.

J is TRBJ2-1 and V is TRBV29-1, with 8 bases lining up with TRBD2. This CDR3 spans 14 amino acids. The J segment lost 5 bases and the V segment lost 6 bases, leaving 9 bases of the junction unmatched. Germline values: CDR1 SQVTM, CDR2 ANQGSEA. CDR3 coding DNA: TGCAGCGTCGCGGGGGGTTCTGCAAACAATGAGCAGTTCTTC. Translation gives CSVAGGSANNEQFF.

The J gene is TRBJ2-3, the V gene TRBV2; the D is unclear. Trimming pared 8 bases from V and 6 bases from J, leaving 12 bases between. Germline V gene lookup returns CDR1 SNHLY and CDR2 FYNNEI. The CDR3 is 12 amino acids. In DNA, the CDR3 is TGTGCCAGCCGGCGGTGGGTGGATACGCAGTATTTT. This translates into CASRRWVDTQYF. Full variable domain (rest looked up from reference TRBV2 and TRBJ2-3): EPEVTQTPSHQVTQMGQEVILRCVPISNHLYFYWYRQILGQKVEFLVSFYNNEISEKSEIFDDQFSVERPDGSNFTLKIRSTKLEDSAMYFCASRRWVDTQYFGPGTRLTVL.

The rearrangement uses TRBV7-2 and TRBJ1-2; the D is unclear. Between the trimmed V and J ends, which lost 1 base and 6 bases, there was a span of 12 bases. Germline loops: CDR1 SGHTA, CDR2 FQGNSA. CDR3 length equals 14 residues. The CDR3 DNA is TGTGCCAGCAGCTTAGGAGTTGGTACAGATGGCTACACCTTC. This encodes CASSLGVGTDGYTF. Filled out from reference TRBV7-2 and TRBJ1-2, the complete variable domain reads GAGVSQSPSNKVTEKGKDVELRCDPISGHTALYWYRQSLGQGLEFLIYFQGNSAPDKSGLPSDRFSAERTGGSVSTLTIQRTQQEDSAVYLCASSLGVGTDGYTFGSGTRLTVV.

Only one count was recorded for this clone. The chain employs TRBV5-1 and TRBJ1-6; no clear D. Germline assignment: CDR1 SGHRS and CDR2 YFSETQ. Trimming left V 1 base short and J 9 bases short, with 11 bases between. The CDR3 runs 14 residues. The CDR3 region is CASSLPLVGSPLHF. The CDR3 nucleotides read TGCGCCAGCAGCTTGCCACTGGTCGGTTCACCCCTCCACTTT.

V usage is TRBV6-5 and J usage is TRBJ2-7; D ambiguous. Germline CDR1 is MNHEY and CDR2 is SVGAGI. Deletions cut 2 bases from V and 0 bases from J, with 11 bases between. This CDR3 has 15 residues. CDR3 sequence reads: CASSYRQAISYEQYF. The CDR3 coding sequence is TGTGCCAGCAGTTACCGGCAGGCGATCTCCTACGAGCAGTACTTC.

This clone was counted only a few times. The gene calls are TRBV18 and TRBJ1-6, with D possibly being TRBD1 (6 bases). Trimming left V 1 base short and J 7 bases short, with 11 bases between. The germline gives CDR1 KGHSH, CDR2 LQKENI. The CDR3 sequence is 15 residues long. The CDR3 loop reads CASSPHRDRNSPLHF. Written as DNA, the CDR3 is TGTGCCAGCTCACCACACAGGGATAGGAATTCACCCCTCCACTTT.

The CDR3 DNA reads TGTGCCAGCAGTTCCAGCGTAACCACAGATACGCAGTATTTT. Translation gives CASSSSVTTDTQYF. This sequence joins TRBV6-6 and TRBJ2-3; D not resolved. The CDR3 consists of 14 residues. V lost 4 bases, J lost 2 bases, and 10 bases lay in between. Germline V lookup: CDR1 MNHNY, CDR2 SVGAGI (reference sequence).

The chain uses TRBV7-9 and TRBJ2-7; 9 bases fit TRBD1. The CDR3 consists of 15 residues. The V gene's germline CDR1 is SEHNR and CDR2 FQNEAQ (reference sequence). With V trimmed by 5 bases and J by 2 bases, 7 bases remained unmatched. CDR3: CASSPRTGVAYEQYF. The CDR3 nucleotides read TGTGCCAGCAGCCCCAGGACAGGGGTGGCCTACGAGCAGTACTTC. Supplemented by reference TRBV7-9 and TRBJ2-7, the full variable domain reads DTGVSQNPRHKITKRGQNVTFRCDPISEHNRLYWYRQTLGQGPEFLTYFQNEAQLEKSRLLSDRFSAERPKGSFSTLEIQRTEQGDSAMYLCASSPRTGVAYEQYFGPGTRLTVT.

As concerns this clone: A junction boundary mismatches the germline segment, possibly from a read error. The rearrangement uses TRBV5-1 and TRBJ2-3; 9 bases fit TRBD2. The CDR3 runs to 14 residues. CDR1 and CDR2 from the germline V gene are SGHRS and YFSETQ. CDR3 DNA: TGCGCCAGCAGCTTAGCGGGGGGCACAGATATGCAGTATTTT. Protein product: CASSLAGGTDMQYF.

V and J are TRBV27 and TRBJ1-2; TRBD1 might be the D (5 bases). The germline V and J ends were trimmed by 4 bases and 7 bases, with 13 bases remaining between them. The CDR3 is made up of 13 amino acids. The germline gives CDR1 MNHEY, CDR2 SMNVEV (reference sequence). CDR3 in amino acids: CASSSTRRGGYTF. The CDR3, as DNA: TGTGCCAGCAGTTCAACGCGGAGGGGTGGCTACACCTTC.

This chain joins TRBV15 and TRBJ2-3; D remains ambiguous. The V end was cut by 0 bases, the J end by 0 bases, with 7 bases between. The germline V gene has CDR1 LNHNV and CDR2 YYDKDF (reference sequence). This CDR3 has 15 residues. The CDR3 nucleotides are TGTGCCACCAGCAGAGATGGTACTAGCACAGATACGCAGTATTTT. As protein: CATSRDGTSTDTQYF.

V gene TRBV14 combines with J gene TRBJ1-6; D remains ambiguous. The CDR3 extends over 15 amino acids. V shed 0 bases and J shed 9 bases, with 12 bases lying between them. Germline CDR1 is SGHDN and CDR2 is FVKESK. CDR3 DNA: TGTGCCAGCAGCCAAGATGAGGCCCTGGGTTCACCCCTCCACTTT. Amino acids: CASSQDEALGSPLHF. The whole variable domain, filled in from reference TRBV14 and TRBJ1-6, reads EAGVTQFPSHSVIEKGQTVTLRCDPISGHDNLYWYRRVMGKEIKFLLHFVKESKQDESGMPNNRFLAERTGGTYSTLKVQPAELEDSGVYFCASSQDEALGSPLHFGNGTRLTVT.

This chain links TRBV5-1 with TRBJ2-7; 8 bases agree with TRBD2. V lost 4 bases and J lost 7; bases outside the gene matches: 10. Germline-derived CDR1 and CDR2 are SGHRS and YFSETQ. The CDR3 runs to 14 residues. For the CDR3, the DNA is TGCGCCAGCAGCCAGACTAGCGTCCCGGGTGAGCAGTACTTC. Translation: CASSQTSVPGEQYF.

CDR3: CASSREGQRNEKLFF. The DNA of the CDR3 is TGTGCCAGCAGTCGTGAGGGACAGCGTAATGAAAAACTGTTTTTT. This chain links TRBV5-6 with TRBJ1-4, with 7 bases that match TRBD1. The junction had 8 bases not matched to a gene; V was cut back by 5 bases and J by 4 bases. Germline V gene data show CDR1 as SGHDT and CDR2 as YYEEEE. This CDR3 contains 15 residues.

V is TRBV11-2 and J is TRBJ2-1; possible D gene TRBD2, 6 bases. The germline CDR1 and CDR2 sequences are SGHAT and FQNNGV. V dropped 4 bases and J dropped 6 bases, with 13 bases sitting between them. This CDR3 spans 14 amino acids. This CDR3 is CASSWGGALNEQFF. The CDR3 DNA follows: TGTGCCAGCAGCTGGGGCGGGGCCCTCAATGAGCAGTTCTTC.

V usage is TRBV19 and J usage is TRBJ1-3, with unresolved D. Germline V lookup: CDR1 LNHDA, CDR2 SQIVND (reference sequence). Trimming took 4 bases from V and 4 from J, leaving 11 bases between them. The CDR3 runs to 14 residues. This CDR3 reads CASSRLTSGNTIYF. The DNA of the CDR3 is TGTGCCAGTAGTAGGCTGACATCCGGAAACACCATATATTTT.

The rearrangement uses TRBV6-5 and TRBJ2-1, with D unresolved. Germline V gene data show CDR1 as MNHEY and CDR2 as SVGAGI. V was trimmed by 0 bases and J by 0 bases, leaving 9 bases between them. This CDR3 contains 16 residues. This chain's CDR3 is CASSYSITSSYNEQFF. The CDR3 DNA reads TGTGCCAGCAGTTACTCGATTACGAGCTCCTACAATGAGCAGTTCTTC.

This clone has more than one count but fewer than ten. The chain joins TRBV5-1 to TRBJ2-7, with 11 nucleotides matching TRBD2. Germline V gene data show CDR1 as SGHRS and CDR2 as YFSETQ. This CDR3 comprises 16 residues. After removal of 3 bases from V and 9 bases from J, the junction contained 14 bases not matched to a gene. CDR3 region: CASSWTPSGRLSGQYF. The CDR3 bases are TGCGCCAGCAGCTGGACGCCTAGCGGGAGGTTATCAGGGCAGTACTTC.